Given below is one TCR beta chain in context. This sample's time point: blood at routine non-recurrence follow-up after resection. TCRdb reprocessed the 5' RACE reads via MiXCR and lists one record per CDR3 protein. Of roughly 24,000 distinct CDR3 sequences in the sample, 8% to 10% were seen once. V lost 11 bases and J lost 10; bases outside the gene matches: 14. The CDR3 sequence is 13 residues long. The germline gives CDR1 MDHEN, CDR2 SYDVKM. This record belongs to a study of spatial heterogeneity in lung cancer. The receptor was derived from a male donor with early-stage non-small cell lung cancer. The chain links TRBV28 to TRBJ2-1; TRBD2 matches 7 bases. The source was PBMCs, collected at follow-up. For the CDR3, the DNA is TGTGCCTTTGGGAGGGGCTCGTCAGGGGAGCAGTTCTTC. Protein: CAFGRGSSGEQFF.